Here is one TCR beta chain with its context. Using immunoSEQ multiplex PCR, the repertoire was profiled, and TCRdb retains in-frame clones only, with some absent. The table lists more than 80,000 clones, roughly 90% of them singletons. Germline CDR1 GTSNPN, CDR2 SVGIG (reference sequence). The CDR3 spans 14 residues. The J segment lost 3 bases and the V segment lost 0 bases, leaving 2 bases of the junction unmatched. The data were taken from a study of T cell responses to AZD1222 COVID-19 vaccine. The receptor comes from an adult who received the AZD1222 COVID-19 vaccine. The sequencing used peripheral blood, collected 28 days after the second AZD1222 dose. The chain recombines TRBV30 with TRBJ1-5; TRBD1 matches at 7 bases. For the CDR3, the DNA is TGTGCCTGGAGTGTTGGACAGGACAATCAGCCCCAGCATTTT. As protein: CAWSVGQDNQPQHF. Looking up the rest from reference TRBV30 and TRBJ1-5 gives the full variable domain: SQTIHQWPATLVQPVGSPLSLECTVEGTSNPNLYWYRQAAGRGLQLLFYSVGIGQISSEVPQNLSASRPQDRQFILSSKKLLLSDSGFYLCAWSVGQDNQPQHFGDGTRLSIL.